Listed here are 32 T cell receptor beta chains from one sample, sequenced in a study of shared clonotypes between healthy human individuals. Measured with immunoSEQ multiplex PCR; TCRdb has only the in-frame clones, and not every one. The sample shows fewer than 600,000 clones, around 79% of them seen only once. The sequencing sample was made of PBMCs. These receptor sequences come from a middle-aged woman in good health. Some clones in this sample may be carry-over from other donors' samples.

The chain joins TRBV7-6 to TRBJ2-5; D ambiguous. There are 14 residues in the CDR3. Trimming removed 5 bases at V and 5 bases at J, with 15 bases between. The germline V gene encodes CDR1 SGHVS and CDR2 FNYEAQ. The CDR3 nucleotides read TGTGCCAGCAGCACAAACCCGGGTAGCGAGACCCAGTACTTC. Translation: CASSTNPGSETQYF.

The chain joins TRBV18 to TRBJ2-5; 7 bases fit TRBD1. TRBJ2-7 explains the end of the DNA better; the J call may be wrong. Germline V CDR1 and CDR2: KGHSH, LQKENI. The CDR3 length is 14 residues. The CDR3 nucleotides read TGTGCCAGCTCACCCGGGACAGTTTCCTACGAGCAGTACTTC. It codes for CASSPGTVSYEQYF.

The table lists this clone with a few counts. The chain couples TRBV4-2 to TRBJ2-7; D unclear. This CDR3 region has 16 residues. Germline V gene data show CDR1 as LGHNA and CDR2 as YNFKEQ. V was clipped by 3 bases and J by 0 bases, with 15 bases between them. Here the CDR3 DNA reads TGTGCCAGCAGCCAGGGTGGACGCGAGAGCTCCTACGAGCAGTACTTC. Encoded protein: CASSQGGRESSYEQYF.

To note about this clone: The junction does not match germline at one end; this may be a read error. The chain links TRBV19 to TRBJ1-5; TRBD1 aligns across 8 bases. Germline V CDR1 and CDR2: LNHDA, SQIVND (reference sequence). The CDR3 is 13 residues long. CDR3 loop: CASGGQADQPQHF. CDR3 in DNA: TGTGCCAGTGGGGGACAGGCCGATCAACCCCAGCATTTT. Supplemented by reference TRBV19 and TRBJ1-5, the full variable domain reads DGGITQSPKYLFRKEGQNVTLSCEQNLNHDAMYWYRQDPGQGLRLIYYSQIVNDFQKGDIAEGYSVSREKKESFPLTVTSAQKNPTAFYLCASGGQADQPQHFGDGTRLSIL.

The chain joins TRBV28 to TRBJ2-4; D gene uncertain. This CDR3 region has 12 residues. The V and J ends lost 5 bases and 2 bases respectively, with 4 bases between them. The V gene's germline CDR1 is MDHEN and CDR2 SYDVKM. The CDR3 loop is CASSRPKNIQYF. Here the CDR3 DNA reads TGTGCCAGCAGTCGGCCCAAAAACATTCAGTACTTC. Variable domain in full (rest from reference TRBV28 and TRBJ2-4): DVKVTQSSRYLVKRTGEKVFLECVQDMDHENMFWYRQDPGLGLRLIYFSYDVKMKEKGDIPEGYSVSREKKERFSLILESASTNQTSMYLCASSRPKNIQYFGAGTRLSVL.

Regarding this clone: Germline is not matched at one junction end, which may reflect a read error. The V and J genes are TRBV6-4 and TRBJ1-1; the D is unclear. CDR3 length equals 16 residues. The germline V gene has CDR1 MRHNA and CDR2 SNTAGT. Here the CDR3 DNA reads TGTGCCAGCAGTTACTCGGGCGGAGGACCGAACACTGAAGCTTTCTTT. It yields the protein CASSYSGGGPNTEAFF.

In DNA, the CDR3 is TGTGCCAGCAGCTTTCCCTACCAAGAGACCCAGTACTTC. Protein product: CASSFPYQETQYF. V gene TRBV5-5 combines with J gene TRBJ2-5; D gene uncertain. The V end was cut by 2 bases, the J end by 0 bases, with 5 bases between. Germline assignment: CDR1 SGHKS and CDR2 YYEKEE (reference sequence). The CDR3 is made up of 13 amino acids.

The chain joins TRBV9 to TRBJ1-5; 10 bases fit TRBD1. The V gene's germline CDR1 is SGDLS and CDR2 YYNGEE. V lost 3 bases to trimming and J lost 6 bases; unmatched junction nucleotides: 6. The CDR3 runs 15 residues. CDR3 in DNA: TGTGCCAGCAGCGGCATGACAGGGGGCGTTCAGCCCCAGCATTTT. Amino acid sequence: CASSGMTGGVQPQHF.

The chain has TRBV19 and TRBJ2-1, with 14 bases matching TRBD2. Trimming removed 5 bases from V and 9 bases from J; junction bases left unmatched: 6. Germline assignment: CDR1 LNHDA and CDR2 SQIVND (reference sequence). CDR3 length: 15 amino acids. This chain's CDR3 is CASSDRTSGRIEQFF. CDR3 DNA sequence: TGTGCCAGTAGTGACCGGACTAGCGGGAGGATTGAGCAGTTCTTC.

The V and J genes are TRBV4-2 and TRBJ1-2, with D unclear. This CDR3 region has 12 residues. V was cut by 1 base and J by 7 bases, with 7 bases left in between. CDR1 LGHNA and CDR2 YNFKEQ come from the germline V gene. CDR3 sequence: CASSQGAGGYTF. The CDR3, as DNA: TGTGCCAGCAGCCAAGGTGCCGGTGGCTACACCTTC.

This clone was seen a few times. The CDR3: CASSRSLGPGDTQYF. DNA of the CDR3: TGTGCCAGCAGCCGAAGCTTGGGCCCAGGGGATACGCAGTATTTT. The chain uses TRBV7-3 and TRBJ2-3; possible D gene TRBD1, 5 bases. This CDR3 spans 15 amino acids. Germline CDR1 is SGHTA and CDR2 is FQGTGA. The V end lost 5 bases, the J end lost 6 bases, and 18 bases lay between the germline ends.

This chain joins TRBV18 and TRBJ1-5; TRBD1 matches 8 bases. Trimming cost V 1 base and J 6 bases; bases outside gene matches: 5. This CDR3 comprises 15 residues. From germline, CDR1 is KGHSH and CDR2 LQKENI. The chain's CDR3 is CASSPLRGQGQPQHF. The CDR3 coding sequence is TGTGCCAGCTCACCACTCAGGGGGCAGGGTCAGCCCCAGCATTTT. Variable domain in full (rest from reference TRBV18 and TRBJ1-5): NAGVMQNPRHLVRRRGQEARLRCSPMKGHSHVYWYRQLPEEGLKFMVYLQKENIIDESGMPKERFSAEFPKEGPSILRIQQVVRGDSAAYFCASSPLRGQGQPQHFGDGTRLSIL.

The chain links TRBV18 to TRBJ2-7, with D perhaps matching TRBD2 (6 bases). Trimming took 4 bases from V and 0 from J, leaving 28 bases between them. In germline, CDR1 is KGHSH, CDR2 LQKENI. The CDR3 contains 20 residues. The CDR3 nucleotides are TGTGCCAGCTCACAACTAACAGCGAGGAGGGTGCCTTCATACTCCTACGAGCAGTACTTC. It is translated as CASSQLTARRVPSYSYEQYF.

This chain uses TRBV29-1 with TRBJ1-1, with D tentatively TRBD1 (5 bases). Germline lookup yields CDR1 SQVTM and CDR2 ANQGSEA. The V and J ends lost 3 bases and 4 bases respectively, with 12 bases between them. The length of the CDR3 is 13 residues. The CDR3 DNA sequence: TGCAGCGTTGATTATGGTGGGGGCACTGAAGCTTTCTTT. It codes for CSVDYGGGTEAFF.

A note on this clone: Other nucleotide sequences from this sample produce the same CDR3. The chain combines TRBV9 with TRBJ1-3, with D hard to call. The CDR3 is 16 residues long. Trimming took off 0 bases at V and 1 base at J, with 11 bases between the two ends. Per the germline V gene, CDR1 is SGDLS and CDR2 is YYNGEE. The CDR3 loop reads CASSVVPGSSGNTIYF. CDR3 DNA: TGTGCCAGCAGCGTAGTCCCGGGATCATCTGGAAACACCATATATTTT.

The chain recombines TRBV5-4 with TRBJ2-1; 9 bases are shared with TRBD2. Germline V lookup: CDR1 SGHNT, CDR2 YYREEE (reference sequence). V trimming: 4 bases; J trimming: 4 bases; junction bases outside the gene matches: 6. The CDR3 is made up of 15 amino acids. The CDR3 nucleotides read TGTGCCAGCAGCCAGGCTAGCGGGGAGTACAATGAGCAGTTCTTC. Protein product: CASSQASGEYNEQFF.

This chain uses TRBV29-1 with TRBJ2-5, with TRBD2 as a possible D gene (6 bases). Germline V CDR1 and CDR2: SQVTM, ANQGSEA. The length of the CDR3 is 13 residues. V lost 4 bases and J lost 4, with 13 bases in between. In DNA form, the CDR3 reads TGCAGCGTTGTTCGAGTCGGGGGAGAGACCCAGTACTTC. It is translated as CSVVRVGGETQYF.

The V gene is TRBV2, the J gene TRBJ1-1, with TRBD1 as a possible D gene (6 bases). Trimming took 3 bases from V and 1 from J, leaving 12 bases between them. This CDR3 has 15 amino acids. The germline V gene encodes CDR1 SNHLY and CDR2 FYNNEI. DNA for the CDR3: TGTGCCAGCAGTGATTCAGGGGCCTCGAACACTGAAGCTTTCTTT. Translating it yields CASSDSGASNTEAFF.

The rearrangement links TRBV7-3 to TRBJ2-3, with 7 positions matching TRBD1. V trimming: 5 bases; J trimming: 6 bases; junction bases outside the gene matches: 8. This CDR3 region has 14 residues. Germline lookup yields CDR1 SGHTA and CDR2 FQGTGA. Written as DNA, the CDR3 is TGTGCCAGCAGCCCGGACAGGTTTAGCGATACGCAGTATTTT. It codes for CASSPDRFSDTQYF.

The V call is TRBV28, the J call TRBJ2-1; 8 bases line up with TRBD1. The CDR3 is made up of 16 amino acids. V dropped 8 bases and J dropped 8; count of bases not matched to a gene: 17. CDR1 and CDR2 (germline): MDHEN, SYDVKM. CDR3 region: CASCLNGVQGVDEQFF. As DNA, the CDR3 is TGTGCCAGCTGCCTTAACGGGGTACAGGGGGTCGATGAGCAGTTCTTC.

This clone was seen once. The genes are TRBV27 and TRBJ1-5; D might be TRBD1 (5 bases). CDR1 and CDR2 from the germline V gene are MNHEY and SMNVEV (reference sequence). The CDR3 runs to 13 residues. V was pared by 5 bases and J by 7 bases, with 12 bases between. DNA for the CDR3: TGTGCCAGCAGTAAATCGGGGGAACAGCCCCAGCATTTT. Translated, it gives CASSKSGEQPQHF.

In its sample, this clone was seen once. The J gene is TRBJ1-4, the V gene TRBV27, with D tentatively TRBD1 (6 bases). The CDR3 contains 16 residues. Looked up from germline, CDR1 is MNHEY and CDR2 is SMNVEV (reference sequence). Trimming shortened V by 1 base and J by 8 bases, and 17 bases separated the two germline ends. CDR3: CASSLYRATGEEKLFF. The CDR3, as DNA: TGTGCCAGCAGTTTATACAGGGCAACTGGGGAGGAAAAACTGTTTTTT.

This chain joins TRBV11-3 and TRBJ1-1; D gene unclear. With 9 bases removed from V and 0 bases from J, the gap between germline ends came to 8 bases. The germline CDR1 and CDR2 sequences are SGHNT and YENEEA. The CDR3 has 12 amino acids. The CDR3 region is CASRGMNTEAFF. In nucleotides, the CDR3 is TGTGCCAGTCGTGGGATGAACACTGAAGCTTTCTTT.

The chain's CDR3 is CASSLGPGMGESDEQYF. In DNA, the CDR3 is TGTGCCAGCAGCCTGGGTCCCGGGATGGGGGAGTCAGACGAGCAGTACTTC. The chain combines TRBV7-9 with TRBJ2-7; D may match TRBD1 or TRBD2 (5 bases each). The CDR3 has 17 amino acids. Deletions cut 5 bases from V and 5 bases from J, with 25 bases between. CDR1 SEHNR and CDR2 FQNEAQ come from the germline V gene (reference sequence).

This clone has a handful of counts. This rearrangement joins TRBV9 to TRBJ1-1; D ambiguous. CDR3 size: 14 residues. V lost 1 base, J lost 1 base, and 8 bases lay in between. Germline V gene lookup returns CDR1 SGDLS and CDR2 YYNGEE. The CDR3 DNA is TGTGCCAGCAGCGTATGGGCAGCGAACACTGAAGCTTTCTTT. The encoded protein is CASSVWAANTEAFF. The full variable domain, completed using reference TRBV9 and TRBJ1-1, is DSGVTQTPKHLITATGQRVTLRCSPRSGDLSVYWYQQSLDQGLQFLIQYYNGEERAKGNILERFSAQQFPDLHSELNLSSLELGDSALYFCASSVWAANTEAFFGQGTRLTVV.

J is TRBJ2-7 and V is TRBV11-2, with TRBD2 matching over 11 bases. After removal of 5 bases from V and 2 bases from J, the junction contained 14 bases not matched to a gene. The CDR3 contains 18 residues. CDR1 is SGHAT, CDR2 FQNNGV, per germline. The CDR3 spells CASSPSPPTSGTPYEQYF. Here the CDR3 DNA reads TGTGCCAGCAGCCCCAGTCCCCCGACTAGCGGGACGCCCTACGAGCAGTACTTC.

The chain is built from TRBV9 and TRBJ2-1, with a tentative D call TRBD1 (5 bases). The V end was cut by 3 bases, the J end by 7 bases, with 11 bases between. The germline CDR1 and CDR2 sequences are SGDLS and YYNGEE. CDR3 length: 13 amino acids. CDR3 residues: CASSGGLDNEQFF. The CDR3 region has the DNA TGTGCCAGCAGCGGGGGCTTAGATAATGAGCAGTTCTTC.

The chain employs TRBV16 and TRBJ1-1; D is possibly TRBD1 (5 bases). Trimming cost V 0 bases and J 3 bases, with 8 bases left between them. The CDR3 runs 14 residues. Germline CDR1 reads KGHSY; CDR2 reads FQNENV. Written as DNA, the CDR3 is TGTGCCAGCAGCCAATCTGGGGGGGACACTGAAGCTTTCTTT. Protein: CASSQSGGDTEAFF.

The gene calls are TRBV5-4 and TRBJ1-2; TRBD1 aligns across 12 bases. The CDR3 length is 17 residues. V shed 4 bases and J 7 bases; nucleotides not matched to a gene: 14. CDR1 and CDR2 (germline): SGHNT, YYREEE (reference sequence). CDR3 sequence: CASSTGQGASDVGGYTF. The CDR3 DNA reads as TGTGCCAGCAGCACGGGACAGGGGGCTTCCGATGTGGGTGGCTACACCTTC. The full variable domain, its missing parts supplied by reference TRBV5-4 and TRBJ1-2, is ETGVTQSPTHLIKTRGQQVTLRCSSQSGHNTVSWYQQALGQGPQFIFQYYREEENGRGNFPPRFSGLQFPNYSSELNVNALELDDSALYLCASSTGQGASDVGGYTFGSGTRLTVV.

The chain joins TRBV2 to TRBJ2-5, with TRBD2 matching over 12 bases. V shed 4 bases and J 3 bases; nucleotides not matched to a gene: 6. This CDR3 contains 16 residues. CDR1 and CDR2 from the germline V gene are SNHLY and FYNNEI. In nucleotides, the CDR3 is TGTGCCAGCAGTGGGAACCTAGCGGGAGGGGAAGAGACCCAGTACTTC. It yields the protein CASSGNLAGGEETQYF.

V gene TRBV7-2 combines with J gene TRBJ2-1; D may be TRBD1 (5 bases). Germline CDR1 reads SGHTA; CDR2 reads FQGNSA. The germline V and J ends were trimmed by 5 bases and 10 bases, with 15 bases remaining between them. The CDR3 consists of 13 residues. CDR3 sequence: CASSTRQPSEQFF. DNA of the CDR3: TGTGCCAGCAGCACCCGACAGCCAAGCGAGCAGTTCTTC. Full variable domain (missing parts from reference TRBV7-2 and TRBJ2-1): GAGVSQSPSNKVTEKGKDVELRCDPISGHTALYWYRQSLGQGLEFLIYFQGNSAPDKSGLPSDRFSAERTGGSVSTLTIQRTQQEDSAVYLCASSTRQPSEQFFGPGTRLTVL.

This sequence joins TRBV7-9 and TRBJ1-5; 9 bases agree with TRBD1. Germline trimming cut 5 bases from V and 2 bases from J; bases unmatched to any gene: 4. CDR1 and CDR2 from the germline V gene are SEHNR and FQNEAQ (reference sequence). CDR3 length equals 15 residues. The CDR3 region is CASSARQGGNQPQHF. The CDR3 DNA sequence: TGTGCCAGCAGCGCCCGACAGGGGGGCAATCAGCCCCAGCATTTT.